A single sample is the source of the 21 T cell receptor beta chains below, sequenced in a study of Ad26.COV2.S vaccination and SARS-CoV-2 variants. Sequencing used immunoSEQ multiplex PCR; TCRdb keeps in-frame clones, though not all of them. The sample includes about 350,000 clones, about 92% of them seen just once. Source: peripheral blood, taken after recovery from COVID-19. The receptors were gathered from a human donor who had recovered from COVID-19.

The chain recombines TRBV11-2 with TRBJ1-2; D is unclear. Trimming left V 11 bases short and J 0 bases short, with 10 bases between. The CDR3 totals 12 residues. CDR1 is SGHAT, CDR2 FQNNGV, per germline. CDR3 sequence (DNA): TGTGCCCAAGAGACCGCTAACTATGGCTACACCTTC. Translated, it gives CAQETANYGYTF. Supplemented by reference TRBV11-2 and TRBJ1-2, the full variable domain reads EAGVAQSPRYKIIEKRQSVAFWCNPISGHATLYWYQQILGQGPKLLIQFQNNGVVDDSQLPKDRFSAERLKGVDSTLKIQPAKLEDSAVYLCAQETANYGYTFGSGTRLTVV.

The sample holds one count of this clone. The V and J genes are TRBV25-1 and TRBJ2-3, with 7 bases fitting TRBD2. Germline V gene sequence: CDR1 MGHDK, CDR2 SYGVNS. Unmatched junction bases numbered 3, after V lost 4 bases and J lost 2 bases. There are 14 residues in the CDR3. The DNA of the CDR3 is TGTGCCAGCAGTGGGGGACTATACACAGATACGCAGTATTTT. This encodes CASSGGLYTDTQYF.

The chain employs TRBV9 and TRBJ1-1; no firm D call. Trimming stripped 3 bases from V and 4 bases from J, with 16 bases between. This CDR3 region has 15 residues. Germline lookup yields CDR1 SGDLS and CDR2 YYNGEE. The CDR3 DNA is TGTGCCAGCAGCGCCCCGCAACCCGCGGGCACTGAAGCTTTCTTT. It encodes CASSAPQPAGTEAFF.

V is TRBV20-1 and J is TRBJ2-5, with D maybe TRBD2 (5 bases). This CDR3 has 12 amino acids. Between the trimmed V and J ends, which lost 6 bases and 3 bases, there was a span of 11 bases. Germline CDR1 DFQATT, CDR2 SNEGSKA (reference sequence). CDR3 nucleotide sequence: TGCAGTGCCAGTACAGCGGAAGAGACCCAGTACTTC. This codes for CSASTAEETQYF.

This sequence joins TRBV19 and TRBJ2-7; TRBD1 might be the D (5 bases). The germline V and J ends were trimmed by 6 bases and 4 bases, with 16 bases remaining between them. The germline CDR1 and CDR2 sequences are LNHDA and SQIVND (reference sequence). This CDR3 is built from 14 residues. The CDR3 loop is CASSPAQGRYEQYF. In nucleotides, the CDR3 is TGTGCCAGTAGCCCCGCCCAGGGTAGGTACGAGCAGTACTTC. The full variable domain, completed using reference TRBV19 and TRBJ2-7, is DGGITQSPKYLFRKEGQNVTLSCEQNLNHDAMYWYRQDPGQGLRLIYYSQIVNDFQKGDIAEGYSVSREKKESFPLTVTSAQKNPTAFYLCASSPAQGRYEQYFGPGTRLTVT.

This chain uses TRBV9 with TRBJ1-4; D is unresolved. The germline gives CDR1 SGDLS, CDR2 YYNGEE. Trimming took 2 bases from V and 3 from J, leaving 8 bases between them. The CDR3 totals 14 residues. DNA for the CDR3: TGTGCCAGCAGCGTTAGCGTGGCTAATGAAAAACTGTTTTTT. Its translation: CASSVSVANEKLFF.

The chain combines TRBV5-6 with TRBJ1-1; D is undetermined. This CDR3 has 15 residues. Looked up from germline, CDR1 is SGHDT and CDR2 is YYEEEE. The V end lost 2 bases, the J end lost 1 base, and 12 bases lay between the germline ends. In DNA, the CDR3 is TGTGCCAGCAGCTTTAGGACGGTGGCGAACACTGAAGCTTTCTTT. Translation gives CASSFRTVANTEAFF.

DNA of the CDR3: TGTGCCAGCAGCCTCGGGACATCCGTTGTCGGGACTGAAGCTTTCTTT. Its translation is CASSLGTSVVGTEAFF. The chain uses TRBV5-8 and TRBJ1-1; possible D gene TRBD1, 6 bases. Trimming took 4 bases from V and 5 from J, leaving 21 bases between them. Germline V lookup: CDR1 SGHTS, CDR2 YDEGEE. The CDR3 runs to 16 residues.

The V and J genes are TRBV29-1 and TRBJ1-1, with D possibly matching TRBD1 (6 bases). CDR3 length: 13 amino acids. Germline CDR1 is SQVTM and CDR2 is ANQGSEA. The V gene lost 7 bases and the J gene lost 1 base, with 13 bases spanning the gap. The CDR3, as DNA: TGCAGCGCCCTATGGGGGGCGAACACTGAAGCTTTCTTT. Translation: CSALWGANTEAFF.

For this clone: The same CDR3 arises from other DNA sequences in this sample as well. This chain links TRBV12-3 or TRBV12-4 with TRBJ2-7; no firm D call. V dropped 6 bases and J dropped 1 base, with 7 bases sitting between them. CDR3 length equals 12 residues. CDR3 DNA: TGTGCCAGCAGCTCCCGATCCTACGAGCAGTACTTC. This codes for CASSSRSYEQYF.

This clone was detected a few times. This sequence joins TRBV7-9 and TRBJ1-5; TRBD1 matches at 8 bases. V was clipped by 5 bases and J by 5 bases; unmatched bases: 2. The CDR3 totals 13 residues. Germline V lookup: CDR1 SEHNR, CDR2 FQNEAQ (reference sequence). CDR3 sequence: CASSRGQDQPQHF. CDR3 sequence (DNA): TGTGCCAGCAGCCGGGGACAGGATCAGCCCCAGCATTTT.

The chain couples TRBV5-4 to TRBJ2-7; 8 bases fit TRBD1. The ends lost 0 bases at V and 5 bases at J; junction bases unmatched: 7. The CDR3 totals 15 residues. Germline V gene sequence: CDR1 SGHNT, CDR2 YYREEE (reference sequence). The CDR3 DNA follows: TGTGCCAGCAGCTTGGGTGGGACAGGCCCCAACGAGCAGTACTTC. Protein: CASSLGGTGPNEQYF.

The chain recombines TRBV7-2 with TRBJ2-3, with D perhaps matching TRBD1 (5 bases). There are 13 residues in the CDR3. The V gene lost 7 bases and the J gene lost 0 bases, with 8 bases spanning the gap. Looked up from germline, CDR1 is SGHTA and CDR2 is FQGNSA. CDR3 residues: CASKGPSTDTQYF. DNA for the CDR3: TGTGCCAGCAAGGGGCCGAGCACAGATACGCAGTATTTT.

The chain recombines TRBV7-2 with TRBJ1-2; no clear D. Germline V gene data show CDR1 as SGHTA and CDR2 as FQGNSA. The germline V and J ends were trimmed by 2 bases and 4 bases, with 11 bases remaining between them. The CDR3 runs 14 residues. The CDR3 sequence: CASSLMGMGYGYTF. In DNA, the CDR3 is TGTGCCAGCAGCTTAATGGGCATGGGCTATGGCTACACCTTC.

The gene calls are TRBV4-1 and TRBJ2-5; 7 bases match TRBD2. With 1 base clipped from V and 6 bases from J, the junction kept 5 bases outside the gene matches. In germline, CDR1 is MGHRA, CDR2 YSYEKL. CDR3 length: 14 amino acids. The CDR3 nucleotides are TGCGCCAGCAGCCAAGTGGGGGGGATCCAGACCCAGTACTTC. This gives the protein CASSQVGGIQTQYF.

This rearrangement joins TRBV12-3 or TRBV12-4 to TRBJ1-1; D is unclear. V lost 7 bases to trimming and J lost 4 bases, with 7 bases between them. CDR3 size: 11 residues. Here the CDR3 DNA reads TGTGCCAGCACCTGGAGCACTGAAGCTTTCTTT. Its protein is CASTWSTEAFF.

The V and J genes are TRBV4-1 and TRBJ1-4, with D perhaps matching TRBD1 (5 bases). The germline CDR1 and CDR2 sequences are MGHRA and YSYEKL. CDR3 length: 15 residues. With 4 bases removed from V and 8 bases from J, the gap between germline ends came to 17 bases. The DNA for the CDR3 is TGCGCCAGCAGCCTACGGACACGGGTAGGCGAAAAACTGTTTTTT. This codes for CASSLRTRVGEKLFF.

V is TRBV5-1 and J is TRBJ2-2; D remains unclear. V lost 1 base and J lost 1, with 2 bases in between. The germline V gene encodes CDR1 SGHRS and CDR2 YFSETQ. The length of the CDR3 is 13 residues. CDR3 sequence reads: CASSLQNTGELFF. CDR3 in DNA: TGCGCCAGCAGCTTGCAGAACACCGGGGAGCTGTTTTTT. The entire variable domain, with the rest obtained from reference TRBV5-1 and TRBJ2-2, is as follows: KAGVTQTPRYLIKTRGQQVTLSCSPISGHRSVSWYQQTPGQGLQFLFEYFSETQRNKGNFPGRFSGRQFSNSRSEMNVSTLELGDSALYLCASSLQNTGELFFGEGSRLTVL.

The chain uses TRBV29-1 and TRBJ1-1; D remains unclear. Germline V lookup: CDR1 SQVTM, CDR2 ANQGSEA. The ends were cut back, 6 bases at V and 1 base at J, with 9 bases in the middle. The CDR3 has 12 residues. The CDR3 here is CSVGFGNTEAFF. CDR3 DNA sequence: TGCAGCGTGGGGTTCGGGAACACTGAAGCTTTCTTT.

This rearrangement joins TRBV13 to TRBJ2-2; D possibly corresponds to TRBD2 (6 bases). V was clipped by 4 bases and J by 3 bases, with 15 bases between them. CDR3 length equals 16 residues. CDR1 and CDR2 (germline): PRHDT, FYEKMQ (reference sequence). In nucleotides, the CDR3 is TGTGCCAGCAGCTCCGGGGCCCCGGGGGACACCGGGGAGCTGTTTTTT. Translation: CASSSGAPGDTGELFF.

Only one count was recorded for this clone. The chain joins TRBV4-1 to TRBJ1-4; 7 bases fit TRBD1. Trimming took 4 bases from V and 6 from J; bases not matched to a gene: 17. From germline, CDR1 is MGHRA and CDR2 YSYEKL. This CDR3 is built from 18 residues. CDR3 DNA sequence: TGCGCCAGCAGCCCTCTTCGGGGGACAGACAATCAATATGAAAAACTGTTTTTT. Residues: CASSPLRGTDNQYEKLFF.